This TCR beta chain was identified during a study of cytomegalovirus exposure and HLA in healthy donors. Concerning this clone: The antigen remains undetermined.

Vbeta (60) and Jbeta (13) primers were used in the PCR. TCRdb's table, derived via immunoSEQ multiplex PCR, lists solely in-frame clones and lacks some. The sample comprises around 110,000 clones, 65% to 90% of which are singletons, and less than 2.5% rests with the top ten. The CDR3 has 12 residues. Germline assignment: CDR1 SGHVS and CDR2 FNYEAQ. J gave up 9 bases and V 4 bases, and 5 bases lay outside the gene matches. Study-wide results and caveats: For TCR beta chains, V- and J-gene trimming was later linked to a missense DCLRE1C variant.

The chain is built from TRBV7-6 and TRBJ2-7; 8 nucleotides match TRBD2. The clonotype comes from a man aged 25 to 40 in good health and CMV-seronegative. Sequencing was performed on PBMCs. The CDR3 nucleotides are TGTGCCAGCAGCTCGGGGGGGGGCGCGCAGTACTTC. Protein: CASSSGGGAQYF. The full variable domain, its missing parts supplied by reference TRBV7-6 and TRBJ2-7, is GAGVSQSPRYKVTKRGQDVALRCDPISGHVSLYWYRQALGQGPEFLTYFNYEAQQDKSGLPNDRFSAERPEGSISTLTIQRTEQRDSAMYRCASSSGGGAQYFGPGTRLTVT.